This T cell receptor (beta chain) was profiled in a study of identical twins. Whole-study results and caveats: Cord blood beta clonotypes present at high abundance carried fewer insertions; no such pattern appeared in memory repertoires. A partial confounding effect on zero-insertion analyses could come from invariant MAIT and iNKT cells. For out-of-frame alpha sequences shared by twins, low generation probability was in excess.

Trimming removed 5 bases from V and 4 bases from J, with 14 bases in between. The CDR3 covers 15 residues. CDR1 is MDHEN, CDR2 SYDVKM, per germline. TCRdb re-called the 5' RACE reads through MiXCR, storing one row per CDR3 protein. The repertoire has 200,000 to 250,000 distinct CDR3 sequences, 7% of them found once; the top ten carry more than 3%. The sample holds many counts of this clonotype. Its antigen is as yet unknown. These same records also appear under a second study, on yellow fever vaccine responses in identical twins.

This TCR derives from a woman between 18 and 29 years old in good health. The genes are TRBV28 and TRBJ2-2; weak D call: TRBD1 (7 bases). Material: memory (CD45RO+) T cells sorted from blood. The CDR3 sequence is CASSIRQGGTGELFF. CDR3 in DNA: TGTGCCAGCAGTATAAGACAGGGAGGCACCGGGGAGCTGTTTTTT. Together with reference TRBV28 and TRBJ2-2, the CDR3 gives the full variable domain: DVKVTQSSRYLVKRTGEKVFLECVQDMDHENMFWYRQDPGLGLRLIYFSYDVKMKEKGDIPEGYSVSREKKERFSLILESASTNQTSMYLCASSIRQGGTGELFFGEGSRLTVL.